A selection of T cell receptor beta chains follows, all from one sample in a study of fetal regulatory T cell absence and autoimmunity. Repertoires were generated with immunoSEQ multiplex PCR, while TCRdb's copy carries only in-frame clones and drops some. The sample includes 46,000 or so clones, about 80% of them seen just once. Sequencing was carried out using cord blood. The receptor set was obtained from a newborn boy with IPEX syndrome. CDR3s include the opening cysteine and the closing phenylalanine or tryptophan. D genes are given only for firm matches. Some rows have no size entry. The others give once, few or many, or a class for an expanded clone.

abundance: -
j_gene: TRBJ1-2
v_gene: TRBV5-4
d_gene: TRBD1
CDR3nt: TGCGCCAGCAGCCACCCCGGACAGGGGGCGCGAGGCTACACCTTC
CDR3aa: CASSHPGQGARGYTF

abundance: -
j_gene: TRBJ2-7
v_gene: TRBV4-1
d_gene: TRBD2
CDR3nt: TGCGCCAGCAGCCAAGATCCACTAGCGGGAGGGCCCTACGAGCAGTACTTC
CDR3aa: CASSQDPLAGGPYEQYF

abundance: -
j_gene: TRBJ1-2
v_gene: TRBV10-3
d_gene: -
CDR3nt: TGTGCCATCAGTGAGGACACTAACTATGGCTACACCTTC
CDR3aa: CAISEDTNYGYTF

abundance: -
j_gene: TRBJ2-3
v_gene: TRBV30
d_gene: TRBD2
CDR3nt: TGTGCCTGGACCATCGGGGGGTGCACAGATACGCAGTATTTT
CDR3aa: CAWTIGGCTDTQYF

abundance: -
j_gene: TRBJ2-7
v_gene: TRBV7-9
d_gene: -
CDR3nt: TGTGCCAGCAGCCACGGGACCGGCCTTGGGTACGAGCAGTACTTC
CDR3aa: CASSHGTGLGYEQYF

abundance: -
j_gene: TRBJ1-3
v_gene: TRBV23-1
d_gene: -
CDR3nt: TGCGCCAGCAGTCGGGGTAAGGACAGCGCTGGAAACACCATATATTTT
CDR3aa: CASSRGKDSAGNTIYF

abundance: -
j_gene: TRBJ2-7
v_gene: TRBV11-2
d_gene: -
CDR3nt: TGTGCCAGCAGCCTGGGAGGTTTTGGGGACTCCTACGAGCAGTACTTC
CDR3aa: CASSLGGFGDSYEQYF

abundance: -
j_gene: TRBJ2-3
v_gene: TRBV10-3
d_gene: TRBD2
CDR3nt: TGTGCCGCTTGTCGGGGACTAGAGAGCACAGATACGCAGTATTTT
CDR3aa: CAACRGLESTDTQYF

abundance: -
j_gene: TRBJ2-3
v_gene: TRBV19
d_gene: -
CDR3nt: TGTGCCAGTAGTATAGGACCTACTGGTGGTACGCAGTATTTT
CDR3aa: CASSIGPTGGTQYF

abundance: -
j_gene: TRBJ2-1
v_gene: TRBV11-3
d_gene: -
CDR3nt: TGTGCCAGCAGCACTGACTCTTCCAATGAGCAGTTCTTC
CDR3aa: CASSTDSSNEQFF

abundance: -
j_gene: TRBJ2-7
v_gene: TRBV2
d_gene: -
CDR3nt: TGTGCCAGCACTGGGGGGCCCGAGGACGAGCAGTACTTC
CDR3aa: CASTGGPEDEQYF

abundance: -
j_gene: TRBJ1-2
v_gene: TRBV7-9
d_gene: -
CDR3nt: TGTGCCAGCAGCTTAGCGGGGAGGCCCTATGGCTACACCTTC
CDR3aa: CASSLAGRPYGYTF

abundance: -
j_gene: TRBJ2-3
v_gene: TRBV30
d_gene: -
CDR3nt: TGTGCCTGGAGAGCGGGCGGCCCAGATACGCAGTATTTT
CDR3aa: CAWRAGGPDTQYF

abundance: -
j_gene: TRBJ2-1
v_gene: TRBV20-1
d_gene: -
CDR3nt: TGCAGCCAAGGCGAGCAGTTCTTC
CDR3aa: CSQGEQFF

abundance: -
j_gene: TRBJ1-2
v_gene: TRBV6-5
d_gene: -
CDR3nt: TGTGCCAGTTGTTTGACAGCTAACTATGGCTACACCTTC
CDR3aa: CASCLTANYGYTF

abundance: -
j_gene: TRBJ2-3
v_gene: TRBV30
d_gene: -
CDR3nt: TGTGCCTGGAGTGGAGTTGGGGGGCCAGATACGCAGTATTTT
CDR3aa: CAWSGVGGPDTQYF

abundance: few
j_gene: TRBJ1-2
v_gene: TRBV4-1
d_gene: TRBD1
CDR3nt: TGCGCCAGCAGACGGGCCGGGACAGGGGAAGGCTACACCTTC
CDR3aa: CASRRAGTGEGYTF

abundance: -
j_gene: TRBJ2-3
v_gene: TRBV5-1
d_gene: TRBD2
CDR3nt: TGCGCCAGCAGCTTGGATAGCGGGGGGCAGGATACGCAGTATTTT
CDR3aa: CASSLDSGGQDTQYF

abundance: -
j_gene: TRBJ1-5
v_gene: TRBV27
d_gene: -
CDR3nt: TGTGCCAGCAGTTTAGACAATCAGCCCCAGCATTTT
CDR3aa: CASSLDNQPQHF

abundance: -
j_gene: TRBJ1-2
v_gene: TRBV30
d_gene: -
CDR3nt: TGTGCCTGGAGTGTACTCACTAACTATGGCTACACCTTC
CDR3aa: CAWSVLTNYGYTF

abundance: -
j_gene: TRBJ2-1
v_gene: TRBV23-1
d_gene: TRBD2
CDR3nt: TGCGCCAGCAGTCAATCGGGGCTAGCGGGGCCCAATGAGCAGTTCTTC
CDR3aa: CASSQSGLAGPNEQFF

abundance: few
j_gene: TRBJ1-6
v_gene: TRBV4-1
d_gene: -
CDR3nt: TGCGCCAGCAGCCAAGATTTGAGTTCACCCCTCCACTTT
CDR3aa: CASSQDLSSPLHF

abundance: -
j_gene: TRBJ2-3
v_gene: TRBV5-1
d_gene: -
CDR3nt: TGCGCCAGCAGCTTGAGGCGGCGAAGCACAGATACGCAGTATTTT
CDR3aa: CASSLRRRSTDTQYF

abundance: -
j_gene: TRBJ2-5
v_gene: TRBV6-1
d_gene: -
CDR3nt: TGTGCCAGCAGTGAATTGGTGCCACGAGAGACCCAGTACTTC
CDR3aa: CASSELVPRETQYF

abundance: few
j_gene: TRBJ2-7
v_gene: TRBV11-3
d_gene: -
CDR3nt: TGTGCCAGCAGCTTACAGGGTTACGAGCAGTACTTC
CDR3aa: CASSLQGYEQYF